A single sample gave rise to the 32 T cell receptor beta chains below, sequenced in a study of Graves' ophthalmopathy and Graves' hyperthyroidism. For repertoire sequencing, the TCR beta CDR3 regions were amplified from RNA transcripts. The library came from an HTBI-primed first-round RT-PCR and a second-round multiplex PCR. One entry per CDR3 protein results from TCRdb running MiXCR on the multiplex PCR reads. The sample contains over 450,000 distinct CDR3 sequences, under 15% of which appear only once. Sequenced: blood. The origin of the receptors is a woman in her 30s with Graves' ophthalmopathy.

This clonotype was counted ten times or more. The CDR3 DNA reads as TGTGCCAGCAGTTTAGATGCTAGCGCACCTTCCTACGAGCAGTACTTC. Encoded protein: CASSLDASAPSYEQYF. J is TRBJ2-7 and V is TRBV27; TRBD2 is a possible D gene (6 bases). The CDR3 loop spans 16 amino acids. Germline V gene data show CDR1 as MNHEY and CDR2 as SMNVEV (reference sequence). Trimming removed 2 bases at V and 1 base at J, with 15 bases between.

This clonotype was picked up many times. The V gene is TRBV4-1, the J gene TRBJ1-2; D may be TRBD1 (5 bases). This CDR3 is built from 14 residues. Germline V lookup: CDR1 MGHRA, CDR2 YSYEKL. V was trimmed by 3 bases and J by 6 bases, leaving 14 bases between them. CDR3 coding DNA: TGCGCCAGCAGCCAGGGACGGGTGAACGATGGCTACACCTTC. Its protein is CASSQGRVNDGYTF.

The sample holds many counts of this clonotype. V is TRBV20-1 and J is TRBJ2-5; weak D call: TRBD2 (5 bases). Germline values: CDR1 DFQATT, CDR2 SNEGSKA (reference sequence). The CDR3 is made up of 11 amino acids. The germline V and J ends were trimmed by 7 bases and 3 bases, with 9 bases remaining between them. CDR3 in amino acids: CSGTEEETQYF. The CDR3 DNA reads as TGCAGTGGCACGGAGGAAGAGACCCAGTACTTC.

The table lists this clonotype with a few counts. The chain couples TRBV30 to TRBJ1-5, with D perhaps TRBD1 (6 bases). The CDR3 runs 15 residues. Germline V CDR1 and CDR2: GTSNPN, SVGIG (reference sequence). The germline V and J ends were trimmed by 3 bases and 5 bases, with 17 bases remaining between them. Here the CDR3 reads CAWSDGQSPDQPQHF. Here the CDR3 DNA reads TGTGCCTGGAGCGACGGACAGTCTCCGGATCAGCCCCAGCATTTT.

This clonotype was counted ten times or more. The gene calls are TRBV20-1 and TRBJ2-5; possible D gene TRBD2, 6 bases. Germline-derived CDR1 and CDR2 are DFQATT and SNEGSKA (reference sequence). Trimming pared 2 bases from V and 5 bases from J, leaving 18 bases between. This CDR3 contains 15 residues. The CDR3 DNA sequence: TGCAGTGCTAGACCATCCCCGGCTAGCGCGGAGACCCAGTACTTC. This gives the protein CSARPSPASAETQYF.

CDR3 residues: CASSPRQGRYYGYTF. The CDR3 nucleotides read TGCGCCAGCAGCCCTCGACAGGGGCGCTACTATGGCTACACCTTC. V is TRBV4-1 and J is TRBJ1-2, with 8 nucleotides matching TRBD1. J lost 3 bases, V lost 4 bases, and 7 bases had no gene match. The CDR3 extends over 15 amino acids. In germline, CDR1 is MGHRA, CDR2 YSYEKL.

V and J are TRBV6-2 or TRBV6-3 and TRBJ1-2, with 9 bases lining up with TRBD1. This CDR3 is 16 amino acids long. After removal of 2 bases from V and 3 bases from J, the junction contained 7 bases not matched to a gene. Germline CDR1 and CDR2: MNHEY and SVGEGT. CDR3 coding DNA: TGTGCCAGCAGTTACGGGACAGGGATCACCTACTATGGCTACACCTTC. Its protein is CASSYGTGITYYGYTF.

This clonotype occurred many times. The chain carries TRBV5-5 and TRBJ1-6; 12 bases are shared with TRBD1. The CDR3 has 15 amino acids. Looked up from germline, CDR1 is SGHKS and CDR2 is YYEKEE (reference sequence). The V and J ends lost 2 bases and 8 bases, in that order; junction bases with no gene match: 2. The CDR3 DNA is TGTGCCAGCAGCTTCGGGGACAGGGGGCATTCACCCCTCCACTTT. Translation gives CASSFGDRGHSPLHF.

About this clonotype: With a much larger clone just one base away, this may be a read error. J is TRBJ2-2 and V is TRBV11-2, with unresolved D. Between the trimmed V and J ends, which lost 3 bases and 7 bases, there was a span of 12 bases. The CDR3 consists of 14 residues. Germline values: CDR1 SGHAT, CDR2 FQNNGV. The CDR3 bases are TGTGCCAGCAGCTTTACAGCTGGAATCGGGGAGCTGTTTTTT. Its translation is CASSFTAGIGELFF.

This clonotype was detected ten times or more. The rearrangement joins TRBV6-2 or TRBV6-3 to TRBJ2-2; 11 bases line up with TRBD2. This CDR3 region has 19 residues. The ends lost 2 bases at V and 4 bases at J; junction bases unmatched: 12. Germline loops: CDR1 MNHEY, CDR2 SVGEGT. Here the CDR3 DNA reads TGTGCCAGCAGTTACCATGGATTAGCGGGAGGGCCTGGCACCGGGGAGCTGTTTTTT. Protein: CASSYHGLAGGPGTGELFF.

The V gene is TRBV20-1, the J gene TRBJ2-7; tentatively, D is TRBD2 (6 bases). Germline values: CDR1 DFQATT, CDR2 SNEGSKA (reference sequence). The length of the CDR3 is 12 residues. Trimming stripped 5 bases from V and 5 bases from J, with 13 bases between. This CDR3 reads CSAHRGGDEQYF. CDR3 DNA sequence: TGCAGTGCTCACCGAGGCGGGGACGAGCAGTACTTC.

This clonotype was seen a few times. Given a much more abundant clone one base away, this may be a read error. This sequence joins TRBV6-1 and TRBJ1-6; D is undetermined. The CDR3 has 15 residues. Germline V CDR1 and CDR2: MNHNS, SASEGT. CDR3 nucleotides: TGTGCCAGCAGTGAAAGTGTCAGTGGGAATTCACACCTCCACTTT. As protein: CASSESVSGNSHLHF.

There are many counts of this clonotype. The chain joins TRBV28 to TRBJ2-6; tentative D call: TRBD1 (6 bases). The CDR3 is 17 amino acids. The V end was cut by 1 base, the J end by 2 bases, with 12 bases between. CDR1 is MDHEN, CDR2 SYDVKM, per germline. DNA of the CDR3: TGTGCCAGCAGTTTATCCCAACAGGGTACTGGGGCCAACGTCCTGACTTTC. It yields the protein CASSLSQQGTGANVLTF.

This clonotype was seen ten or more times. The gene calls are TRBV7-8 and TRBJ2-7, with D tentatively TRBD1 or TRBD2 (5 bases each). This CDR3 spans 15 amino acids. In germline, CDR1 is SGHVS, CDR2 FQNEAQ. Between the trimmed V and J ends, which lost 6 bases and 3 bases, there was a span of 18 bases. The CDR3 region is CASSLGPKGFYEQYF. The CDR3 DNA reads as TGTGCCAGCAGTTTGGGACCGAAAGGCTTCTACGAGCAGTACTTC.

This clonotype was found many times. The V gene is TRBV30, the J gene TRBJ2-4; possible D gene TRBD1, 6 bases. Germline-derived CDR1 and CDR2 are GTSNPN and SVGIG (reference sequence). The V gene lost 8 bases and the J gene lost 0 bases, with 17 bases spanning the gap. The CDR3 loop spans 15 amino acids. The CDR3 spells CAGDWTVLAKNIQYF. Here the CDR3 DNA reads TGTGCCGGGGATTGGACAGTTTTAGCCAAAAACATTCAGTACTTC. Using reference TRBV30 and TRBJ2-4 for the parts outside the CDR3, the full variable domain is SQTIHQWPATLVQPVGSPLSLECTVEGTSNPNLYWYRQAAGRGLQLLFYSVGIGQISSEVPQNLSASRPQDRQFILSSKKLLLSDSGFYLCAGDWTVLAKNIQYFGAGTRLSVL.

This clonotype was picked up a small number of times. The chain recombines TRBV27 with TRBJ2-2; perhaps TRBD1 as D (6 bases). Germline V gene lookup returns CDR1 MNHEY and CDR2 SMNVEV (reference sequence). CDR3 length: 13 amino acids. V was shortened by 5 bases and J by 8 bases, with 12 bases between the two germline ends. The CDR3 is CASSPGAAGELFF. Here the CDR3 DNA reads TGTGCCAGCAGTCCAGGGGCAGCGGGGGAGCTGTTTTTT.

This clonotype came up many times. The rearrangement joins TRBV28 to TRBJ1-5; D is unresolved. CDR3 length equals 15 residues. Germline V gene data show CDR1 as MDHEN and CDR2 as SYDVKM. V was shortened by 7 bases and J by 1 base, with 14 bases between the two germline ends. The CDR3 sequence is CASTGVGRSNQPQHF. The CDR3 coding sequence is TGTGCCAGCACCGGGGTTGGACGCAGCAATCAGCCCCAGCATTTT.

This clonotype came up a few times. The chain is built from TRBV19 and TRBJ2-7; TRBD2 might be the D (6 bases). Trimming pared 5 bases from V and 5 bases from J, leaving 13 bases between. The length of the CDR3 is 13 residues. Germline V CDR1 and CDR2: LNHDA, SQIVND (reference sequence). CDR3 sequence reads: CASSPGVRDEQYF. The CDR3 DNA follows: TGTGCCAGTAGTCCGGGGGTTCGGGACGAGCAGTACTTC.

This clonotype turned up a few times. The CDR3 DNA is TGTGCCAGCAGCTTAGGGGGACTCCTTGAGTACGAGCAGTACTTC. Its protein is CASSLGGLLEYEQYF. The chain employs TRBV11-1 and TRBJ2-7, with a possible D match to TRBD2 (6 bases). Trimming removed 1 base from V and 4 bases from J, with 14 bases in between. This CDR3 has 15 residues. Looked up from germline, CDR1 is SGHAT and CDR2 is FQDESV (reference sequence). The complete variable domain, with remaining parts taken from reference TRBV11-1 and TRBJ2-7, reads EAEVAQSPRYKITEKSQAVAFWCDPISGHATLYWYRQILGQGPELLVQFQDESVVDDSQLPKDRFSAERLKGVDSTLKIQPAELGDSAMYLCASSLGGLLEYEQYFGPGTRLTVT.

This clonotype was detected only a few times. The chain carries TRBV5-1 and TRBJ2-5, with 11 bases lining up with TRBD2. The J segment lost 2 bases and the V segment lost 3 bases, leaving 6 bases of the junction unmatched. CDR1 SGHRS and CDR2 YFSETQ come from the germline V gene. CDR3 length: 16 residues. CDR3 in amino acids: CASSYFIAGGQETQYF. The DNA of the CDR3 is TGCGCCAGCAGCTACTTCATAGCGGGAGGGCAAGAGACCCAGTACTTC.

This clonotype was detected ten times or more. The V gene is TRBV11-3, the J gene TRBJ1-3; no clear D. Germline assignment: CDR1 SGHNT and CDR2 YENEEA. Trimming cost V 5 bases and J 3 bases, with 14 bases left between them. The CDR3 consists of 15 residues. The CDR3, as DNA: TGTGCCAGCAGCATACCCCCCATTAATGGAAACACCATATATTTT. As protein: CASSIPPINGNTIYF.

This clonotype was seen at least ten times. This chain joins TRBV12-3 or TRBV12-4 and TRBJ2-7; D assignment may be TRBD1 or TRBD2 (6 bases each). The CDR3 has 14 residues. V dropped 6 bases and J dropped 5 bases, with 17 bases sitting between them. CDR3 bases: TGTGCCAGCAGCACAACAGGGACGGGAGACGAGCAGTACTTC. It encodes CASSTTGTGDEQYF.

The chain carries TRBV5-4 and TRBJ1-2; D possibly corresponds to TRBD1 (6 bases). CDR1 SGHNT and CDR2 YYREEE come from the germline V gene (reference sequence). The CDR3 contains 15 residues. V was pared by 1 base and J by 8 bases, with 18 bases between. The CDR3 DNA reads as TGTGCCAGCAGCTTGTGGGGGGGCGCAGGGGAAGGCTACACCTTC. It yields the protein CASSLWGGAGEGYTF.

The sample holds many counts of this clonotype. The rearrangement uses TRBV6-1 and TRBJ2-7; 9 bases are a match to TRBD1. The CDR3 consists of 15 residues. CDR1 and CDR2 from the germline V gene are MNHNS and SASEGT. V lost 5 bases and J lost 1; bases outside the gene matches: 6. The CDR3 DNA reads as TGTGCCAGCAGTCTGGGACAGGGAGGGTCCTACGAGCAGTACTTC. Protein sequence: CASSLGQGGSYEQYF.

This clonotype was observed at least ten times. This chain uses TRBV12-3 or TRBV12-4 with TRBJ1-1; no reliable D call. This CDR3 is built from 12 residues. V lost 1 base to trimming and J lost 11 bases, with 11 bases between them. The CDR3 DNA is TGTGCCAGCAGTTTAGGGGCTGATAAGGCTTTCTTT. Its protein product is CASSLGADKAFF.

This clonotype showed up many times. The CDR3 sequence: CASSWSSYNSPLHF. The CDR3 bases are TGTGCCAGCAGTTGGAGCTCCTATAATTCACCCCTCCACTTT. V usage is TRBV28 and J usage is TRBJ1-6; D remains unclear. The CDR3 is 14 amino acids. V lost 4 bases, J lost 0 bases, and 4 bases lay in between. Germline assignment: CDR1 MDHEN and CDR2 SYDVKM.

This clonotype occurred many times. The chain carries TRBV6-5 and TRBJ1-2, with 7 nucleotides matching TRBD1. Trimming removed 5 bases from V and 7 bases from J; junction bases left unmatched: 7. Per germline, CDR1 MNHEY and CDR2 SVGAGI. The CDR3 has 13 residues. The CDR3, as DNA: TGTGCCAGCAGTAACGACAGGGCCGGTGGCTACACCTTC. Translating it yields CASSNDRAGGYTF.

This clonotype was counted ten times or more. The rearrangement joins TRBV2 to TRBJ1-5; tentatively, D is TRBD1 (5 bases). Per germline, CDR1 SNHLY and CDR2 FYNNEI. This CDR3 has 15 residues. With 4 bases removed from V and 0 bases from J, the gap between germline ends came to 10 bases. The CDR3 region is CASSGGEGSNQPQHF. The CDR3 DNA is TGTGCCAGCAGTGGAGGGGAGGGTAGCAATCAGCCCCAGCATTTT.

About this clonotype itself: A much larger clone differs from this one at a single base, so this may be a read error. V usage is TRBV11-2 and J usage is TRBJ2-7, with D uncertain. The CDR3 runs 13 residues. Germline V gene lookup returns CDR1 SGHAT and CDR2 FQNNGV. The CDR3 nucleotides read TGTTCCAGTAGACGAGATGTGAGGCGTGAGCAGTACTTC. This gives the protein CSSRRDVRREQYF. Combining the CDR3 with reference TRBV11-2 and TRBJ2-7 gives the whole variable domain EAGVAQSPRYKIIEKRQSVAFWCNPISGHATLYWYQQILGQGPKLLIQFQNNGVVDDSQLPKDRFSAERLKGVDSTLKIQPAKLEDSAVYLCSSRRDVRREQYFGPGTRLTVT.

The chain employs TRBV28 and TRBJ2-5, with 11 bases matching TRBD1. The CDR3 has 17 residues. The V and J ends lost 4 bases and 3 bases, in that order; junction bases with no gene match: 10. Germline V gene sequence: CDR1 MDHEN, CDR2 SYDVKM. The CDR3 nucleotides read TGTGCCAGCAGTTACTTACTCGGGACAGGGGGGGAAGAGACCCAGTACTTC. Its translation: CASSYLLGTGGEETQYF.

This clonotype was counted ten times or more. The J gene is TRBJ2-5, the V gene TRBV6-5; 7 bases align to TRBD1. The junction had 11 bases not matched to a gene; V was cut back by 6 bases and J by 4 bases. The V gene's germline CDR1 is MNHEY and CDR2 SVGAGI. This CDR3 is built from 15 residues. CDR3: CASRNSWTGRETQYF. DNA for the CDR3: TGTGCCAGCAGAAACTCTTGGACAGGCCGAGAGACCCAGTACTTC.

This clonotype was observed many times. The chain combines TRBV6-5 with TRBJ1-2; TRBD1 matches at 8 bases. V lost 0 bases and J lost 6; bases outside the gene matches: 12. The CDR3 is made up of 17 amino acids. CDR1 MNHEY and CDR2 SVGAGI come from the germline V gene. CDR3 nucleotide sequence: TGTGCCAGCAGTTACTCCACGCCAGGGGGCAGGTGGAATGGCTACACCTTC. This encodes CASSYSTPGGRWNGYTF.